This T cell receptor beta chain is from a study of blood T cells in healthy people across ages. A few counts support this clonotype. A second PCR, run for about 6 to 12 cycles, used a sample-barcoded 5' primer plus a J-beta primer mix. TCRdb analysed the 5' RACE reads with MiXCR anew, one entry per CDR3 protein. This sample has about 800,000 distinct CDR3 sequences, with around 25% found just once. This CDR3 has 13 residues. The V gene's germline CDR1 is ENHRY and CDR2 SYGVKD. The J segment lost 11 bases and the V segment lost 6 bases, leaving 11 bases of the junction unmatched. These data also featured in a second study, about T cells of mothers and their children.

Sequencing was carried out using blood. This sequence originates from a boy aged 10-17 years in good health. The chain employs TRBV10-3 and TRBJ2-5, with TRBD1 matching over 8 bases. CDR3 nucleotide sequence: TGTGCCATCAGAGTGACAGGGGCTGGGGAGCAGTACTTC. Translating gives CAIRVTGAGEQYF.